One sample yielded the 30 T cell receptor beta chains listed below, sequenced in a study of blood T cells in healthy people across ages. A second PCR of about 6 to 11 cycles used a sample-barcoded 5' primer and a J-beta primer mix. TCRdb re-analysed the 5' RACE reads in MiXCR, keeping a single row per CDR3 protein. In the table there are about a million distinct CDR3 sequences, 30% to 40% of which are singletons. Sequencing input: blood. All receptors come from a young man in good health.

This chain joins TRBV6-2 or TRBV6-3 and TRBJ1-2, with D unclear. Per germline, CDR1 MNHEY and CDR2 SVGEGT. Trimming removed 2 bases from V and 4 bases from J, with 35 bases in between. There are 22 residues in the CDR3. Here the CDR3 DNA reads TGTGCCAGCAGTTACGACCCATCCAACGGACTGCTGCTCCTCCACCGGGGCTATGGCTACACCTTC. Protein product: CASSYDPSNGLLLLHRGYGYTF.

This chain joins TRBV7-8 and TRBJ1-2, with a possible D match to TRBD1 (5 bases). The CDR3 has 17 residues. Germline V gives CDR1 SGHVS, CDR2 FQNEAQ. V gave up 1 base and J gave up 4 bases, with 19 bases separating them. CDR3 DNA sequence: TGTGCCAGCAGCTTAGGACAGCCTTGGACCGAAGGCTATGGCTACACCTTC. It yields the protein CASSLGQPWTEGYGYTF. Supplemented by reference TRBV7-8 and TRBJ1-2, the full variable domain reads GAGVSQSPRYKVAKRGQDVALRCDPISGHVSLFWYQQALGQGPEFLTYFQNEAQLDKSGLPSDRFFAERPEGSVSTLKIQRTQQEDSAVYLCASSLGQPWTEGYGYTFGSGTRLTVV.

This clonotype was observed a handful of times. V and J are TRBV20-1 and TRBJ1-6, with 7 bases identical to TRBD1. The germline V gene encodes CDR1 DFQATT and CDR2 SNEGSKA (reference sequence). The CDR3 spans 13 residues. J was trimmed by 7 bases and V by 5 bases; bases with no gene match: 5. CDR3 protein: CSARQGGNSPLHF. DNA for the CDR3: TGCAGTGCTCGACAGGGAGGAAATTCACCCCTCCACTTT.

V gene TRBV6-5 combines with J gene TRBJ1-2, with no clear D. The V end lost 3 bases, the J end lost 6 bases, and 29 bases lay between the germline ends. The germline V gene encodes CDR1 MNHEY and CDR2 SVGAGI. The CDR3 runs 19 residues. The CDR3: CASSYDPTPEGIFFNGYTF. For the CDR3, the DNA is TGTGCCAGCAGTTATGACCCCACCCCGGAGGGAATTTTCTTTAATGGCTACACCTTC.

This chain uses TRBV14 with TRBJ2-3; 10 nucleotides agree with TRBD2. J gave up 3 bases and V 1 base, and 7 bases lay outside the gene matches. CDR1 and CDR2 from the germline V gene are SGHDN and FVKESK. The CDR3 covers 17 residues. This CDR3 is CASSQVRAGGPTDTQYF. As DNA, the CDR3 is TGTGCCAGCAGCCAAGTGCGAGCGGGGGGGCCAACAGATACGCAGTATTTT. Full variable domain (remainder filled in from reference TRBV14 and TRBJ2-3): EAGVTQFPSHSVIEKGQTVTLRCDPISGHDNLYWYRRVMGKEIKFLLHFVKESKQDESGMPNNRFLAERTGGTYSTLKVQPAELEDSGVYFCASSQVRAGGPTDTQYFGPGTRLTVL.

This chain connects TRBV20-1 to TRBJ2-7, with 7 bases aligning to TRBD1. Germline loops: CDR1 DFQATT, CDR2 SNEGSKA (reference sequence). V shed 5 bases and J 6 bases; nucleotides not matched to a gene: 4. The CDR3 contains 11 residues. The CDR3 sequence is CSADRVGEQYF. CDR3 in DNA: TGCAGTGCTGACAGGGTTGGCGAGCAGTACTTC.

The chain links TRBV20-1 to TRBJ1-5; perhaps TRBD1 as D (6 bases). The ends were cut back, 2 bases at V and 2 bases at J, with 19 bases in the middle. Germline-derived CDR1 and CDR2 are DFQATT and SNEGSKA (reference sequence). The CDR3 contains 17 residues. CDR3 DNA sequence: TGCAGTGCTAGATCTCCCCACCGGGGGGCCGGCAATCAGCCCCAGCATTTT. Its protein is CSARSPHRGAGNQPQHF.

This clonotype has just a few counts. J is TRBJ2-7 and V is TRBV20-1, with D maybe TRBD1 (6 bases). The CDR3 sequence is 17 residues long. The ends were cut back, 0 bases at V and 1 base at J, with 19 bases in the middle. In germline, CDR1 is DFQATT, CDR2 SNEGSKA (reference sequence). The CDR3 sequence: CSAREILPGVRSYEQYF. CDR3 sequence (DNA): TGCAGTGCTAGAGAAATCCTACCAGGGGTTAGGTCCTACGAGCAGTACTTC.

The chain has TRBV12-3 or TRBV12-4 and TRBJ2-3, with 7 bases that match TRBD1. V lost 2 bases and J lost 5; bases outside the gene matches: 7. The CDR3 totals 15 residues. The CDR3 DNA reads as TGTGCCAGCAGTTTATTAGGGGGCGTTGGAGATACGCAGTATTTT. It translates to CASSLLGGVGDTQYF.

There are a few counts of this clonotype. The chain links TRBV20-1 to TRBJ2-3, with D possibly being TRBD2 (6 bases). Germline V gene sequence: CDR1 DFQATT, CDR2 SNEGSKA (reference sequence). V was shortened by 2 bases and J by 12 bases, with 18 bases between the two germline ends. The CDR3 sequence is 13 residues long. The CDR3 nucleotides are TGCAGTGCTAGATCGTTACTCGCGGGGCCCCAGTATTTT. Its translation is CSARSLLAGPQYF.

The chain links TRBV12-3 or TRBV12-4 to TRBJ2-1; D might be TRBD1 (6 bases). Trimming took 5 bases from V and 0 from J, leaving 20 bases between them. This CDR3 is 18 amino acids long. The CDR3 sequence is CASSLNPGHIISYNEQFF. DNA for the CDR3: TGTGCCAGCAGTCTAAATCCGGGACACATCATCTCCTACAATGAGCAGTTCTTC.

The chain links TRBV6-2 or TRBV6-3 to TRBJ1-6; no clear D. V was trimmed by 1 base and J by 7 bases, leaving 11 bases between them. The CDR3 spans 15 residues. Germline V gene sequence: CDR1 MNHEY, CDR2 SVGEGT. This chain's CDR3 is CASSYFSKGNSPLHF. DNA of the CDR3: TGTGCCAGCAGTTACTTCAGCAAAGGGAATTCACCCCTCCACTTT.

There are a few counts of this clonotype. The chain combines TRBV12-3 or TRBV12-4 with TRBJ2-5, with TRBD1 as a possible D gene (5 bases). The CDR3 covers 13 residues. The V end was cut by 3 bases, the J end by 4 bases, with 9 bases between. The CDR3 reads CASSFSQGETQYF. The CDR3 bases are TGTGCCAGCAGTTTTTCTCAGGGAGAGACCCAGTACTTC.

This chain joins TRBV7-6 and TRBJ2-3, with D possibly being TRBD2 (5 bases). The CDR3 sequence is 16 residues long. Trimming removed 4 bases at V and 1 base at J, with 15 bases between. Germline CDR1 and CDR2: SGHVS and FNYEAQ. The CDR3 region is CASSSTDPGGTDTQYF. DNA of the CDR3: TGTGCCAGCAGCTCCACAGACCCCGGGGGCACAGATACGCAGTATTTT. The full variable domain, with the rest looked up from reference TRBV7-6 and TRBJ2-3, is GAGVSQSPRYKVTKRGQDVALRCDPISGHVSLYWYRQALGQGPEFLTYFNYEAQQDKSGLPNDRFSAERPEGSISTLTIQRTEQRDSAMYRCASSSTDPGGTDTQYFGPGTRLTVL.

CDR3 in amino acids: CATSDLVYRGQGNEQYF. The CDR3, as DNA: TGTGCCACCAGTGATTTAGTATACAGGGGGCAAGGCAATGAGCAGTACTTC. This chain links TRBV24-1 with TRBJ2-5, with TRBD1 identical over 9 bases. After removal of 1 base from V and 11 bases from J, the junction contained 16 bases not matched to a gene. Germline-derived CDR1 and CDR2 are KGHDR and SFDVKD. CDR3 length: 17 amino acids.

With regard to this clonotype: Being one base from a much bigger clone, this may be a read error. V and J are TRBV20-1 and TRBJ2-1; perhaps TRBD2 as D (5 bases). Germline CDR1 is DFQATT and CDR2 is SNEGSKA (reference sequence). This CDR3 has 13 amino acids. DNA for the CDR3: TGCAGTACTAGAGATAGTTGGGCCAATGAGCAGTTCTTC. Protein product: CSTRDSWANEQFF.

In regard to this clonotype: This may stem from a read error, because a much larger clone lies one nucleotide away. The chain has TRBV7-9 and TRBJ1-1; D possibly corresponds to TRBD1 (5 bases). CDR1 and CDR2 from the germline V gene are SEHNR and FQNEAQ (reference sequence). The CDR3 loop spans 14 amino acids. Trimming took 2 bases from V and 7 from J, leaving 14 bases between them. The CDR3: CASSLLEGQDEAFF. The CDR3 DNA follows: TGTGCCAGCAGCTTACTCGAGGGGCAGGATGAAGCTTTCTTT.

As DNA, the CDR3 is TGTGCCAGCAGTTTACGGGACAGGGGTTTTTCAAATGAGCAGTTCTTC. Translation: CASSLRDRGFSNEQFF. This chain connects TRBV6-2 or TRBV6-3 to TRBJ2-1; TRBD1 agrees at 10 bases. The CDR3 has 16 amino acids. Germline CDR1 reads MNHEY; CDR2 reads SVGEGT. Trimming at V came to 4 bases and at J to 7 bases, leaving 10 bases not matched to a gene.

In this sample, this clonotype turned up a few times. V and J are TRBV7-9 and TRBJ1-4; D is perhaps TRBD1 (6 bases). Germline V lookup: CDR1 SEHNR, CDR2 FQNEAQ (reference sequence). CDR3 length: 16 residues. Deletions cut 4 bases from V and 2 bases from J, with 14 bases between. The CDR3 nucleotides are TGTGCCAGCAGCTCCTACCGACAGGTGACTAATGAAAAACTGTTTTTT. Encoded protein: CASSSYRQVTNEKLFF.

The gene calls are TRBV19 and TRBJ2-1, with 8 bases aligning to TRBD2. V lost 3 bases to trimming and J lost 7 bases; unmatched junction nucleotides: 11. In germline, CDR1 is LNHDA, CDR2 SQIVND (reference sequence). This CDR3 is built from 16 residues. CDR3 sequence: CASSIYSGVNGNEQFF. CDR3 coding DNA: TGTGCCAGTAGTATTTATAGCGGGGTGAATGGGAATGAGCAGTTCTTC.

This clonotype has just a few counts. This sequence joins TRBV5-8 and TRBJ1-2; D not resolved. V was trimmed by 0 bases and J by 3 bases, leaving 9 bases between them. This CDR3 contains 14 residues. CDR1 and CDR2 from the germline V gene are SGHTS and YDEGEE. CDR3 loop: CASSLDLGDYGYTF. The DNA for the CDR3 is TGTGCCAGCAGCTTGGATTTGGGTGACTATGGCTACACCTTC.

This chain uses TRBV20-1 with TRBJ2-3; the match to TRBD1 covers 7 bases. The CDR3 has 14 amino acids. V lost 6 bases to trimming and J lost 7 bases; unmatched junction nucleotides: 13. In germline, CDR1 is DFQATT, CDR2 SNEGSKA (reference sequence). The CDR3 protein is CSAPPGTATHTQYF. The CDR3 coding sequence is TGCAGTGCCCCACCCGGGACAGCGACCCATACGCAGTATTTT.

This clonotype was seen a handful of times. The chain's CDR3 is CASNSVAGDNGYTF. The CDR3, as DNA: TGTGCCAGCAATTCAGTTGCCGGGGACAATGGCTACACCTTC. The rearrangement links TRBV6-5 to TRBJ1-2, with D possibly matching TRBD1 (6 bases). V was clipped by 7 bases and J by 6 bases, with 18 bases between them. CDR3 length: 14 amino acids. In germline, CDR1 is MNHEY, CDR2 SVGAGI.

The chain recombines TRBV5-1 with TRBJ2-1; perhaps TRBD2 as D (6 bases). The CDR3 totals 16 residues. Germline V gene data show CDR1 as SGHRS and CDR2 as YFSETQ. V lost 4 bases to trimming and J lost 7 bases, with 21 bases between them. The CDR3 protein is CASSLPGLPPRNEQFF. The CDR3 region has the DNA TGCGCCAGCAGCCTCCCGGGACTTCCCCCAAGGAATGAGCAGTTCTTC.

V is TRBV13 and J is TRBJ2-1; D might be TRBD2 (6 bases). Trimming took 5 bases from V and 6 from J, leaving 11 bases between them. Germline V CDR1 and CDR2: PRHDT, FYEKMQ (reference sequence). The CDR3 length is 13 residues. The CDR3 nucleotides are TGTGCCAGCAGCCCCCGGGACTCCAATGAGCAGTTCTTC. Encoded protein: CASSPRDSNEQFF.

The rearrangement uses TRBV20-1 and TRBJ2-5, with D tentatively TRBD2 (6 bases). The CDR3 sequence is 13 residues long. Per the germline V gene, CDR1 is DFQATT and CDR2 is SNEGSKA (reference sequence). Trimming took 2 bases from V and 2 from J, leaving 9 bases between them. CDR3 nucleotides: TGCAGTGCTAGACGGGGGAAACAAGAGACCCAGTACTTC. As protein: CSARRGKQETQYF.

This clonotype was counted between two and nine times. The junction and the germline gene differ at one end; a read error may be behind it. The rearrangement uses TRBV3-1 and TRBJ1-1; perhaps TRBD1 as D (6 bases). There are 14 residues in the CDR3. Germline CDR1 LGHDT, CDR2 YNNKEL (reference sequence). This CDR3 reads CASSQGTRNTEAFF. CDR3 in DNA: TGCGCCAGCAGCCAGGGGACGCGGAACACTGAAGCTTTCTTT.

The DNA for the CDR3 is TGTGCCAGCTCGGGGGACAAGCTTCCAGATACGCAGTATTTT. It specifies CASSGDKLPDTQYF. The chain links TRBV18 to TRBJ2-3, with TRBD1 as a possible D gene (6 bases). Trimming stripped 6 bases from V and 4 bases from J, with 14 bases between. The CDR3 covers 14 residues. The germline V gene encodes CDR1 KGHSH and CDR2 LQKENI.

The J gene is TRBJ2-1, the V gene TRBV6-6, with D maybe TRBD2 (6 bases). V shed 7 bases and J shed 0 bases, with 13 bases lying between them. This CDR3 spans 15 amino acids. The germline gives CDR1 MNHNY, CDR2 SVGAGI (reference sequence). CDR3 bases: TGTGCCAGCACCTCGGGGGTTAGCTCCTACAATGAGCAGTTCTTC. This encodes CASTSGVSSYNEQFF.

This clonotype was seen just once. The chain has TRBV7-2 and TRBJ2-3; tentatively, D is TRBD1 or TRBD2 (6 bases each). Germline CDR1 reads SGHTA; CDR2 reads FQGNSA. The CDR3 loop spans 13 amino acids. With 7 bases removed from V and 12 bases from J, the gap between germline ends came to 20 bases. The CDR3 sequence is CASTKGGSCSQYF. The CDR3 DNA is TGTGCCAGCACCAAGGGGGGCAGTTGTTCACAGTATTTT.